These 16 T cell receptor beta chains share one sample of origin, sequenced in a study of cytomegalovirus exposure and HLA in healthy donors. This PCR relied on a set of 60 Vbeta primers and 13 Jbeta primers. Generated by immunoSEQ multiplex PCR, the TCRdb table keeps only in-frame clones and is missing some. The sample records 130,000 or so clones, approximately 78% being singletons. What was sequenced was PBMCs. The receptors here all came from a female donor in good health and CMV-seronegative.

The chain employs TRBV7-2 and TRBJ2-7; 8 nucleotides align to TRBD2. V lost 5 bases, J lost 0 bases, and 6 bases stayed unmatched. CDR1 SGHTA and CDR2 FQGNSA come from the germline V gene. This CDR3 is 15 amino acids long. Here the CDR3 reads CASSPSGGSSYEQYF. DNA for the CDR3: TGTGCCAGCAGCCCTTCGGGGGGGAGCTCCTACGAGCAGTACTTC.

This clone showed up just once. CDR3 sequence (DNA): TGTGCCTGGGCGACTAGCGGAAACCTAGATACGCAGTATTTT. Translation gives CAWATSGNLDTQYF. The chain carries TRBV30 and TRBJ2-3; 9 bases match TRBD2. The V and J ends lost 5 bases and 5 bases, in that order; junction bases with no gene match: 8. Germline V CDR1 and CDR2: GTSNPN, SVGIG (reference sequence). This CDR3 has 14 residues.

The chain carries TRBV2 and TRBJ1-5; D perhaps matches TRBD1 (6 bases). Germline V gene data show CDR1 as SNHLY and CDR2 as FYNNEI. V was pared by 6 bases and J by 11 bases, with 20 bases between. The CDR3 loop spans 14 amino acids. The CDR3 sequence: CASSAGVAHSSQHF. CDR3 coding DNA: TGTGCCAGCAGCGCAGGGGTGGCACATTCGTCCCAGCATTTT.

The chain links TRBV4-1 to TRBJ1-5; possibly TRBD1 for D (6 bases). CDR3 length: 14 amino acids. The V end was cut by 4 bases, the J end by 6 bases, with 13 bases between. Germline V gene lookup returns CDR1 MGHRA and CDR2 YSYEKL. CDR3 DNA: TGCGCCAGCAGCCTAGCAGGGGTGGGTCAGCCCCAGCATTTT. It translates to CASSLAGVGQPQHF.

This clone appeared a few times. The CDR3 DNA sequence: TGTGCCAGCAGCTTAGGCCTAGCGGGAGTATTATTTGAGACCCAGTACTTC. This sequence encodes CASSLGLAGVLFETQYF. The rearrangement uses TRBV7-9 and TRBJ2-5, with 10 bases aligning to TRBD2. The CDR3 runs 17 residues. CDR1 and CDR2 from the germline V gene are SEHNR and FQNEAQ (reference sequence). Trimming cost V 1 base and J 5 bases; bases outside gene matches: 10.

A remark on this clone: An end of the junction differs from the germline gene, which may be a read error. The chain carries TRBV18 and TRBJ1-2; D perhaps matches TRBD1 (6 bases). CDR3 length equals 15 residues. Germline V lookup: CDR1 KGHSH, CDR2 LQKENI. The CDR3 coding sequence is TGTGCCAGCTCGCCACCGAGGAGGACAGCGCTTGGCTACACCTTC. Amino acids: CASSPPRRTALGYTF.

The rearrangement uses TRBV7-3 and TRBJ2-3, with TRBD1 matching over 9 bases. Germline lookup yields CDR1 SGHTA and CDR2 FQGTGA. V lost 5 bases, J lost 1 base, and 4 bases stayed unmatched. The CDR3 totals 15 residues. CDR3 in DNA: TGTGCCAGCAGCCAACAGGGGGCAGGCACAGATACGCAGTATTTT. It yields the protein CASSQQGAGTDTQYF.

In this sample, this clone turned up a few times. This chain links TRBV11-2 with TRBJ2-1, with TRBD2 matching 13 bases. Germline values: CDR1 SGHAT, CDR2 FQNNGV. CDR3 length: 15 amino acids. With 6 bases clipped from V and 6 bases from J, the junction kept 5 bases outside the gene matches. CDR3 in amino acids: CASRGLAGTFNEQFF. The CDR3 DNA is TGTGCCAGCAGGGGACTAGCGGGAACCTTCAATGAGCAGTTCTTC.

This clone is medium-sized (0.01 to 0.1%) by share. The V gene is TRBV21-1, the J gene TRBJ2-1; the D call in the table, TRBD2, was not verified against the DNA. TRBV21-1 is designated a pseudogene. The CDR3 has 14 residues. CDR3 coding DNA: TGTGCCAGCAGCAAACTGAGCTCCTACAATGAGCAGTTCTTC. It is translated as CASSKLSSYNEQFF.

Notes on this clone: Sequence at one end of the junction differs from germline and may be a read error. The gene calls are TRBV10-3 and TRBJ2-7; TRBD2 matches 8 bases. Germline V CDR1 and CDR2: ENHRY, SYGVKD. The CDR3 covers 14 residues. For the CDR3, the DNA is TGTGCCATCCGTGACGGGAGGGCCACCTACGAGCAGTACTTC. This gives the protein CAIRDGRATYEQYF.

The rearrangement uses TRBV5-8 and TRBJ2-7, with a tentative D call TRBD2 (5 bases). Germline-derived CDR1 and CDR2 are SGHTS and YDEGEE. The length of the CDR3 is 14 residues. Trimming left V 4 bases short and J 0 bases short, with 11 bases between. The CDR3 DNA sequence: TGTGCCAGCAGCCGCCGGGGAGTCTCCTACGAGCAGTACTTC. Its translation: CASSRRGVSYEQYF. Combining the CDR3 with reference TRBV5-8 and TRBJ2-7 gives the whole variable domain EAGVTQSPTHLIKTRGQQATLRCSPISGHTSVYWYQQALGLGLQFLLWYDEGEERNRGNFPPRFSGRQFPNYSSELNVNALELEDSALYLCASSRRGVSYEQYFGPGTRLTVT.

The chain has TRBV5-4 and TRBJ2-3; the D is unclear. The CDR3 extends over 13 amino acids. CDR1 is SGHNT and CDR2 is YYREEE in the germline V gene (reference sequence). Trimming stripped 0 bases from V and 5 bases from J, with 7 bases between. The CDR3 sequence: CASSLESRDTQYF. CDR3 nucleotides: TGTGCCAGCAGCTTGGAATCCCGAGATACGCAGTATTTT.

As concerns this clone: A read error may account for a junction end that differs from germline. The chain combines TRBV4-3 with TRBJ2-6; D is possibly TRBD2 (6 bases). This CDR3 has 16 residues. Looked up from germline, CDR1 is LGHNA and CDR2 is YSLEER. The CDR3 here is CASSQDGGTGANGLTF. DNA of the CDR3: TGCGCCAGCAGCCAAGACGGCGGGACTGGGGCCAACGGCCTGACTTTC.

The chain links TRBV10-1 to TRBJ2-2, with TRBD1 as a possible D gene (6 bases). V lost 0 bases to trimming and J lost 0 bases, with 11 bases between them. This CDR3 is 17 amino acids long. Germline CDR1 and CDR2: WNHNN and SYGVQD (reference sequence). CDR3 sequence (DNA): TGCGCCAGCAGTGAGTCGATAGACAGGTCGAACACCGGGGAGCTGTTTTTT. Its protein product is CASSESIDRSNTGELFF.

The chain links TRBV20-1 to TRBJ1-2; a weak D match, TRBD1 (6 bases). CDR3 length: 11 amino acids. Trimming removed 6 bases at V and 8 bases at J, with 13 bases between. The germline CDR1 and CDR2 sequences are DFQATT and SNEGSKA (reference sequence). The CDR3 loop reads CSATTGYGYTF. CDR3 sequence (DNA): TGCAGTGCCACGACAGGATACGGCTACACCTTC.

The chain links TRBV7-6 to TRBJ2-5, with D tentatively TRBD2 (5 bases). Germline CDR1 and CDR2: SGHVS and FNYEAQ. Trimming left V 4 bases short and J 4 bases short, with 7 bases between. The CDR3 length is 12 residues. The CDR3 region is CASSYEGETQYF. Written as DNA, the CDR3 is TGTGCCAGCAGCTATGAGGGAGAGACCCAGTACTTC. Full variable domain (remainder filled in from reference TRBV7-6 and TRBJ2-5): GAGVSQSPRYKVTKRGQDVALRCDPISGHVSLYWYRQALGQGPEFLTYFNYEAQQDKSGLPNDRFSAERPEGSISTLTIQRTEQRDSAMYRCASSYEGETQYFGPGTRLLVL.